The 23 T cell receptor beta chains below all came from one sample that was sequenced in a study of cytomegalovirus exposure and HLA in healthy donors. A multiplex PCR was run with 60 Vbeta primers and 13 Jbeta primers. Some clones are missing from TCRdb's copy, which holds only in-frame ones; the method was immunoSEQ multiplex PCR. Of about 160,000 clones detected, around 72% appear once; the ten largest clones hold over 1.2%. The source material was PBMCs. Every receptor here comes from a man over 45 in good health and CMV-seronegative.

This rearrangement joins TRBV7-2 to TRBJ1-2; 7 bases align to TRBD1. The CDR3 totals 15 residues. The V segment lost 5 bases and the J segment 1 base; nucleotides outside the gene matches: 7. Germline V gene sequence: CDR1 SGHTA, CDR2 FQGNSA. The CDR3 DNA is TGTGCCAGCAGCGTCCGGACAGGCGATAACTATGGCTACACCTTC. Translating gives CASSVRTGDNYGYTF.

The CDR3, as DNA: TGCGCCAGCAGCTTTGTTTCAGGGGCGAACACCGGGGAGCTGTTTTTT. Protein product: CASSFVSGANTGELFF. This chain uses TRBV5-1 with TRBJ2-2; D is possibly TRBD1 (6 bases). CDR3 length: 16 amino acids. The V end lost 2 bases, the J end lost 0 bases, and 11 bases lay between the germline ends. Per germline, CDR1 SGHRS and CDR2 YFSETQ.

This chain joins TRBV19 and TRBJ2-5; TRBD1 is a possible D gene (5 bases). The germline gives CDR1 LNHDA, CDR2 SQIVND (reference sequence). Trimming took 5 bases from V and 4 from J, leaving 32 bases between them. The CDR3 loop spans 20 amino acids. The CDR3 loop is CASSESELGPSRDSGETQYF. CDR3 nucleotide sequence: TGTGCCAGTAGTGAGTCGGAACTGGGTCCTTCCAGGGATTCAGGAGAGACCCAGTACTTC.

This sequence joins TRBV7-9 and TRBJ2-7; the D gene is possibly TRBD2 (6 bases). Trimming took off 5 bases at V and 1 base at J, with 6 bases between the two ends. Germline values: CDR1 SEHNR, CDR2 FQNEAQ (reference sequence). The CDR3 is made up of 12 amino acids. CDR3 coding DNA: TGTGCCAGCAGCGCGGGATCCTACGAGCAGTACTTC. This encodes CASSAGSYEQYF.

The chain links TRBV25-1 to TRBJ1-4; a possible D gene is TRBD1 (6 bases). This CDR3 spans 13 amino acids. Germline V gene lookup returns CDR1 MGHDK and CDR2 SYGVNS. V was pared by 3 bases and J by 8 bases, with 10 bases between. The CDR3 nucleotides are TGTGCCAGCAGTGAGGGACAAGAGGAAAAACTGTTTTTT. Translation: CASSEGQEEKLFF.

The rearrangement joins TRBV28 to TRBJ1-1, with a weak D call TRBD1 (5 bases). This CDR3 comprises 14 residues. V lost 6 bases and J lost 3, with 14 bases in between. Germline loops: CDR1 MDHEN, CDR2 SYDVKM. The CDR3, as DNA: TGTGCCAGCAGGGGTGGGGGAGGGCACACTGAAGCTTTCTTT. This encodes CASRGGGGHTEAFF.

The V and J genes are TRBV19 and TRBJ1-5; D uncertain. This CDR3 has 13 amino acids. Germline CDR1 LNHDA, CDR2 SQIVND (reference sequence). V dropped 9 bases and J dropped 4 bases, with 13 bases sitting between them. The DNA for the CDR3 is TGTGCCAGCAAAAGAGAACTAAATCAGCCCCAGCATTTT. Its translation: CASKRELNQPQHF.

The chain has TRBV28 and TRBJ1-6, with D uncertain. Germline-derived CDR1 and CDR2 are MDHEN and SYDVKM. The CDR3 consists of 15 residues. Trimming cost V 5 bases and J 4 bases, with 12 bases left between them. The chain's CDR3 is CASSPRGSYNSPLHF. CDR3 sequence (DNA): TGTGCCAGCAGTCCTCGTGGCAGTTATAATTCACCCCTCCACTTT.

This chain uses TRBV9 with TRBJ2-5, with TRBD1 as a possible D gene (6 bases). The CDR3 contains 14 residues. Germline-derived CDR1 and CDR2 are SGDLS and YYNGEE. V lost 0 bases and J 5 bases, leaving 11 bases between the germline ends. CDR3 bases: TGTGCCAGCAGCGTAGCCAGGGGTGGGGAGACCCAGTACTTC. Its protein product is CASSVARGGETQYF.

The chain links TRBV19 to TRBJ2-1; TRBD2 matches at 10 bases. V lost 3 bases to trimming and J lost 3 bases; unmatched junction nucleotides: 2. The CDR3 extends over 15 amino acids. Germline V gene data show CDR1 as LNHDA and CDR2 as SQIVND (reference sequence). Here the CDR3 reads CASSIQRGGYNEQFF. CDR3 nucleotides: TGTGCCAGTAGTATCCAGCGGGGGGGCTACAATGAGCAGTTCTTC.

For the CDR3, the DNA is TGTGCCAGCAGCTCAAACAGGAACACTGAAGCTTTCTTT. Protein sequence: CASSSNRNTEAFF. The gene calls are TRBV7-3 and TRBJ1-1; no clear D gene. Germline lookup yields CDR1 SGHTA and CDR2 FQGTGA. V lost 4 bases to trimming and J lost 1 base, with 7 bases between them. This CDR3 has 13 residues. The entire variable domain, with the rest obtained from reference TRBV7-3 and TRBJ1-1, is as follows: GAGVSQTPSNKVTEKGKYVELRCDPISGHTALYWYRQSLGQGPEFLIYFQGTGAADDSGLPNDRFFAVRPEGSVSTLKIQRTERGDSAVYLCASSSNRNTEAFFGQGTRLTVV.

The chain employs TRBV7-2 and TRBJ1-6, with a weak D call TRBD1 (6 bases). V lost 3 bases and J lost 5, with 11 bases in between. Germline V CDR1 and CDR2: SGHTA, FQGNSA. The CDR3 runs 15 residues. The CDR3, as DNA: TGTGCCAGCAGCTTCCTGGACAGTAATAATTCACCCCTCCACTTT. Translation: CASSFLDSNNSPLHF.

This clone occurred once. The chain uses TRBV9 and TRBJ2-1, with TRBD2 matching over 9 bases. The germline V gene encodes CDR1 SGDLS and CDR2 YYNGEE. The CDR3 length is 15 residues. The ends lost 0 bases at V and 5 bases at J; junction bases unmatched: 3. The CDR3 nucleotides are TGTGCCAGCAGCGTAGGGGCTAGCGGGGACAATGAGCAGTTCTTC. It is translated as CASSVGASGDNEQFF.

The chain links TRBV4-3 to TRBJ1-4, with D uncertain. In germline, CDR1 is LGHNA, CDR2 YSLEER. Deletions cut 4 bases from V and 8 bases from J, with 8 bases between. This CDR3 is built from 12 residues. The DNA of the CDR3 is TGCGCCAGCAGCCCATCGACAGAAAAACTGTTTTTT. Translated: CASSPSTEKLFF.

The chain joins TRBV14 to TRBJ2-7; D gene uncertain. This CDR3 is built from 15 residues. The germline CDR1 and CDR2 sequences are SGHDN and FVKESK. Trimming removed 1 base from V and 0 bases from J, with 10 bases in between. For the CDR3, the DNA is TGTGCCAGCAGCCAAGGAGGTATCCTCTCCTACGAGCAGTACTTC. It translates to CASSQGGILSYEQYF.

The genes are TRBV10-2 and TRBJ2-5; TRBD2 is a possible D gene (5 bases). Germline V gene lookup returns CDR1 WSHSY and CDR2 SAAADI. The CDR3 is 15 residues long. The germline V and J ends were trimmed by 5 bases and 5 bases, with 18 bases remaining between them. The CDR3 here is CASSRVAGRGETQYF. CDR3 nucleotides: TGCGCCAGCAGTCGTGTAGCAGGACGCGGGGAGACCCAGTACTTC.

The rearrangement uses TRBV2 and TRBJ2-3, with 9 bases fitting TRBD2. J gave up 0 bases and V 6 bases, and 7 bases lay outside the gene matches. This CDR3 is 16 amino acids long. Germline loops: CDR1 SNHLY, CDR2 FYNNEI. CDR3 sequence: CASRGLAGTSTDTQYF. As DNA, the CDR3 is TGTGCCAGCAGAGGGCTAGCGGGGACTAGCACAGATACGCAGTATTTT.

This clone was found once. The chain is built from TRBV7-2 and TRBJ2-1; 9 positions agree with TRBD2. CDR1 is SGHTA and CDR2 is FQGNSA in the germline V gene. V gave up 8 bases and J gave up 2 bases; unmatched junction bases: 1. The CDR3 length is 13 residues. CDR3 protein: CASLAGTYNEQFF. The CDR3 nucleotides are TGTGCCAGCCTAGCGGGGACCTACAATGAGCAGTTCTTC.

CDR3: CASSPGYQPQHF. The CDR3 nucleotides read TGTGCCAGCAGCCCAGGGTACCAGCCCCAGCATTTT. The chain recombines TRBV7-2 with TRBJ1-5, with D possibly being TRBD1 (5 bases). V was cut by 5 bases and J by 7 bases, with 9 bases left in between. Germline V CDR1 and CDR2: SGHTA, FQGNSA. The CDR3 runs 12 residues.

This clone was detected only a few times. The chain has TRBV6-1 and TRBJ2-3, with D tentatively TRBD1 (5 bases). Trimming cost V 4 bases and J 2 bases, with 10 bases left between them. The CDR3 is 14 amino acids. CDR1 is MNHNS and CDR2 is SASEGT in the germline V gene. CDR3 nucleotides: TGTGCCAGCAGTGCGGACATCCACACAGATACGCAGTATTTT. Translated: CASSADIHTDTQYF.

The chain carries TRBV7-9 and TRBJ1-4; no definite D call. This CDR3 is built from 12 residues. The germline CDR1 and CDR2 sequences are SEHNR and FQNEAQ (reference sequence). V lost 11 bases and J lost 3, with 10 bases in between. The CDR3 loop reads CAARQANEKLFF. In nucleotides, the CDR3 is TGTGCCGCCAGGCAGGCTAATGAAAAACTGTTTTTT.

The chain is built from TRBV11-2 and TRBJ2-5, with D unresolved. CDR1 and CDR2 (germline): SGHAT, FQNNGV. V lost 0 bases, J lost 2 bases, and 10 bases lay in between. The CDR3 is 15 amino acids. CDR3 nucleotide sequence: TGTGCCAGCAGCTTAGATCTATACGATCAAGAGACCCAGTACTTC. This sequence encodes CASSLDLYDQETQYF.

CDR3 nucleotide sequence: TGCGCCAGCGCCGGACAGCGCTCTGGGGCCAACGTCCTGACTTTC. Its protein is CASAGQRSGANVLTF. The rearrangement joins TRBV5-1 to TRBJ2-6, with TRBD1 as a possible D gene (6 bases). With 7 bases removed from V and 0 bases from J, the gap between germline ends came to 11 bases. Germline loops: CDR1 SGHRS, CDR2 YFSETQ. The CDR3 contains 15 residues.